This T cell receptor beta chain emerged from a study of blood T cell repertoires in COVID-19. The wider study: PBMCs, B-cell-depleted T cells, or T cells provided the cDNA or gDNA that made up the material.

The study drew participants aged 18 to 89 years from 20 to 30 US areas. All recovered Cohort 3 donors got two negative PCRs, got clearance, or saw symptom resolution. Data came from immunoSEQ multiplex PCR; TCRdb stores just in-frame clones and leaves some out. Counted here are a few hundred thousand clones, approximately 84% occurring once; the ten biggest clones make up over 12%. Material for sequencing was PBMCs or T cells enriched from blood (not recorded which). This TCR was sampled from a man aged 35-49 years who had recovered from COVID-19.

The CDR3 DNA reads TGTGCCAGCAGGACCGGGACAGGGGTCAAAATCTATGGCTACACCTTC. This gives the protein CASRTGTGVKIYGYTF. The chain joins TRBV2 to TRBJ1-2; 10 bases line up with TRBD1. Germline V gene sequence: CDR1 SNHLY, CDR2 FYNNEI. V was pared by 6 bases and J by 4 bases, with 11 bases of the junction left unmatched. The CDR3 has 16 amino acids.